This T cell receptor beta chain was recorded in a study of shared clonotypes between healthy human individuals. The CDR3 loop spans 16 amino acids. After removal of 0 bases from V and 3 bases from J, the junction contained 7 bases not matched to a gene. Germline lookup yields CDR1 KGHSH and CDR2 LQKENI. The study's findings and limits: Generally, estimated richness proved larger in naive subsets than it did in memory subsets.

Assay: immunoSEQ multiplex PCR; the TCRdb copy retains only in-frame clones and omits some. The table lists some 2,500,000 clones, 92% of them singletons, with about 0.41% in the top ten. On this clone itself: Its specificity is unknown.

The source is a man aged 18 to 30 in good health. Some clones in this sample may be carry-over from other donors' samples. V gene TRBV18 combines with J gene TRBJ1-1; 7 bases line up with TRBD1. Source material: naive CD4+ T cells from PBMCs. Regarding subset: CD45RA+ positively selected. The DNA of the CDR3 is TGTGCCAGCTCACCACCGAGGGCAGGGGGGGACACTGAAGCTTTCTTT. This codes for CASSPPRAGGDTEAFF. Full variable domain (missing parts from reference TRBV18 and TRBJ1-1): NAGVMQNPRHLVRRRGQEARLRCSPMKGHSHVYWYRQLPEEGLKFMVYLQKENIIDESGMPKERFSAEFPKEGPSILRIQQVVRGDSAAYFCASSPPRAGGDTEAFFGQGTRLTVV.